The 27 T cell receptor beta chains listed next were all sequenced from one sample in a study of shared T cell receptors in the human thymus. TCRdb's copy holds only in-frame clones and misses some; the assay was immunoSEQ multiplex PCR. This table holds roughly 700,000 clones, approximately 87% found once. This sample was also put to use in a study of human thymus T cells.

The sample consisted of thymocytes. Every receptor here comes from a boy under two years old with a congenital heart defect.

The chain recombines TRBV16 with TRBJ1-1; D unclear. Deletions cut 0 bases from V and 1 base from J, with 18 bases between. Looked up from germline, CDR1 is KGHSY and CDR2 is FQNENV. This CDR3 has 18 residues. The CDR3, as DNA: TGTGCCAGCAGCCAATCTTACGGGCCTGGAGCGGGGAACACTGAAGCTTTCTTT. It specifies CASSQSYGPGAGNTEAFF.

The CDR3 DNA reads TGTGCCAGCAGTTCACTCCGCTACGAGCAGTACTTC. Amino acid sequence: CASSSLRYEQYF. The chain recombines TRBV5-6 with TRBJ2-7; no reliable D call. V lost 5 bases to trimming and J lost 3 bases, with 9 bases between them. Per germline, CDR1 SGHDT and CDR2 YYEEEE. The CDR3 has 12 residues.

This chain links TRBV4-2 with TRBJ2-2; no reliable D call. V shed 4 bases and J shed 3 bases, with 12 bases lying between them. The CDR3 is 15 amino acids. The germline V gene has CDR1 LGHNA and CDR2 YNFKEQ. The CDR3 loop is CASSRSPWDTGELFF. In DNA form, the CDR3 reads TGTGCCAGCAGCCGGAGCCCCTGGGACACCGGGGAGCTGTTTTTT.

The V and J genes are TRBV7-2 and TRBJ1-1, with D unclear. In germline, CDR1 is SGHTA, CDR2 FQGNSA. The ends were cut back, 5 bases at V and 3 bases at J, with 16 bases in the middle. The CDR3 extends over 15 amino acids. The CDR3 sequence: CASSVGSQADTEAFF. The DNA for the CDR3 is TGTGCCAGCAGCGTCGGGAGCCAGGCGGACACTGAAGCTTTCTTT.

The chain links TRBV6-1 to TRBJ2-4, with TRBD2 matching 14 bases. Germline CDR1 and CDR2: MNHNS and SASEGT. V lost 3 bases and J lost 0; bases outside the gene matches: 10. The CDR3 spans 20 residues. The CDR3 DNA is TGTGCCAGCAGTGAGCTAGTGGGGACTAGCGGGAGACGAGCCAAAAACATTCAGTACTTC. Translated, it gives CASSELVGTSGRRAKNIQYF.

J is TRBJ2-2 and V is TRBV19, with TRBD1 as a possible D gene (8 bases). The CDR3 loop spans 18 amino acids. Trimming shortened V by 0 bases and J by 1 base, and 15 bases separated the two germline ends. CDR1 and CDR2 from the germline V gene are LNHDA and SQIVND (reference sequence). The CDR3 region has the DNA TGTGCCAGTAGTATAGAGGGAGGGGGACAGGTGAACACCGGGGAGCTGTTTTTT. Encoded protein: CASSIEGGGQVNTGELFF.

This clone was counted only a few times. This sequence joins TRBV4-1 and TRBJ1-4; D remains unclear. CDR3 length: 17 amino acids. The V and J ends lost 1 base and 4 bases respectively, with 16 bases between them. Germline CDR1 and CDR2: MGHRA and YSYEKL. The CDR3 loop is CASSQAVVLTGNEKLFF. The CDR3 DNA follows: TGCGCCAGCAGCCAAGCAGTTGTACTGACGGGTAATGAAAAACTGTTTTTT.

V and J are TRBV19 and TRBJ1-2, with D maybe TRBD1 (6 bases). In germline, CDR1 is LNHDA, CDR2 SQIVND (reference sequence). The V end lost 9 bases, the J end lost 6 bases, and 17 bases lay between the germline ends. CDR3 length: 13 amino acids. For the CDR3, the DNA is TGTGCCAGCCAGAGACAGGCGGCCCATGGCTACACCTTC. This codes for CASQRQAAHGYTF.

V gene TRBV4-2 combines with J gene TRBJ2-2; a possible D gene is TRBD2 (6 bases). The V end lost 1 base, the J end lost 5 bases, and 17 bases lay between the germline ends. Germline CDR1 is LGHNA and CDR2 is YNFKEQ. This CDR3 has 17 residues. The CDR3: CASSQVLGGNPTGELFF. DNA for the CDR3: TGTGCCAGCAGCCAAGTCCTTGGGGGGAACCCAACCGGGGAGCTGTTTTTT.

This rearrangement joins TRBV5-6 to TRBJ2-7; perhaps TRBD2 as D (5 bases). CDR1 and CDR2 from the germline V gene are SGHDT and YYEEEE. This CDR3 has 16 residues. With 0 bases removed from V and 2 bases from J, the gap between germline ends came to 15 bases. The CDR3 DNA reads TGTGCCAGCAGCTTGGAGGGTCTGCGGGCCCCCTACGAGCAGTACTTC. This translates into CASSLEGLRAPYEQYF. The full variable domain, with the rest looked up from reference TRBV5-6 and TRBJ2-7, is DAGVTQSPTHLIKTRGQQVTLRCSPKSGHDTVSWYQQALGQGPQFIFQYYEEEERQRGNFPDRFSGHQFPNYSSELNVNALLLGDSALYLCASSLEGLRAPYEQYFGPGTRLTVT.

In DNA, the CDR3 is TGTGCCAGCAGCCAAACCTGGACAGGGTGGGACACCTACGAGCAGTACTTC. Its translation is CASSQTWTGWDTYEQYF. This chain links TRBV14 with TRBJ2-7; 8 bases agree with TRBD1. Germline V gene data show CDR1 as SGHDN and CDR2 as FVKESK. V shed 2 bases and J 2 bases; nucleotides not matched to a gene: 11. The CDR3 extends over 17 amino acids.

This clone was counted only a few times. CDR3: CARRRGISSGANVLTF. The CDR3 nucleotides are TGTGCCAGGAGAAGGGGGATTAGCTCTGGGGCCAACGTCCTGACTTTC. This rearrangement joins TRBV2 to TRBJ2-6; TRBD1 is a possible D gene (6 bases). The V gene's germline CDR1 is SNHLY and CDR2 FYNNEI. V lost 9 bases to trimming and J lost 0 bases, with 15 bases between them. The CDR3 runs to 16 residues.

The V and J genes are TRBV6-6 and TRBJ1-5, with D tentatively TRBD1 (6 bases). V lost 2 bases and J 8 bases, leaving 10 bases between the germline ends. The CDR3 totals 13 residues. The germline V gene encodes CDR1 MNHNY and CDR2 SVGAGI (reference sequence). The CDR3 here is CASSYAGAEPQHF. The DNA for the CDR3 is TGTGCCAGCAGTTACGCGGGGGCAGAGCCCCAGCATTTT.

The rearrangement links TRBV6-5 to TRBJ2-7; D might be TRBD2 (6 bases). V was shortened by 5 bases and J by 3 bases, with 17 bases between the two germline ends. Germline loops: CDR1 MNHEY, CDR2 SVGAGI. The CDR3 consists of 15 residues. The CDR3 DNA reads as TGTGCCAGCAGTGCGGGACGGACTTTCTTCTACGAGCAGTACTTC. Translated, it gives CASSAGRTFFYEQYF.

This chain joins TRBV5-4 and TRBJ2-1; D may be TRBD2 (6 bases). The germline gives CDR1 SGHNT, CDR2 YYREEE (reference sequence). This CDR3 has 16 amino acids. V shed 0 bases and J shed 0 bases, with 10 bases lying between them. The CDR3 loop is CASSLVAGSSYNEQFF. CDR3 sequence (DNA): TGTGCCAGCAGCTTGGTTGCGGGGAGCTCCTACAATGAGCAGTTCTTC.

V usage is TRBV6-1 and J usage is TRBJ1-1, with a possible D match to TRBD1 (6 bases). Germline CDR1 is MNHNS and CDR2 is SASEGT. The CDR3 extends over 15 amino acids. The V gene lost 5 bases and the J gene lost 0 bases, with 13 bases spanning the gap. The CDR3 coding sequence is TGTGCCAGCAGTCCGACAGGAACCATGAACACTGAAGCTTTCTTT. This gives the protein CASSPTGTMNTEAFF.

The chain carries TRBV30 and TRBJ2-7; D might be TRBD1 (6 bases). Looked up from germline, CDR1 is GTSNPN and CDR2 is SVGIG (reference sequence). The CDR3 length is 16 residues. The germline V and J ends were trimmed by 0 bases and 1 base, with 16 bases remaining between them. The CDR3, as DNA: TGTGCCTGGAGTGTACTTGCCAGGGGTGGGTCCTACGAGCAGTACTTC. Its translation: CAWSVLARGGSYEQYF.

The chain employs TRBV28 and TRBJ2-7, with 9 bases that match TRBD2. This CDR3 is built from 19 residues. CDR1 MDHEN and CDR2 SYDVKM come from the germline V gene. Trimming took 2 bases from V and 5 from J; bases not matched to a gene: 19. The CDR3 bases are TGTGCCAGCAGTTTAACCCCCTTCTATATAGCGGGAGACTTCCACGAGCAGTACTTC. Amino acid sequence: CASSLTPFYIAGDFHEQYF.

The chain combines TRBV4-1 with TRBJ1-1, with no clear D. Germline V gives CDR1 MGHRA, CDR2 YSYEKL. V was shortened by 4 bases and J by 5 bases, with 14 bases between the two germline ends. This CDR3 contains 14 residues. The CDR3 region has the DNA TGCGCCAGCAGCCCCATCAATCCTGAGACTGAAGCTTTCTTT. Protein: CASSPINPETEAFF.

This chain connects TRBV25-1 to TRBJ2-1; 7 bases match TRBD1. Trimming took 5 bases from V and 8 from J; bases not matched to a gene: 9. The CDR3 covers 14 residues. Germline CDR1 reads MGHDK; CDR2 reads SYGVNS. CDR3: CASSSLDRPDEQFF. CDR3 coding DNA: TGTGCCAGCAGTTCTTTGGACAGGCCCGATGAGCAGTTCTTC.

V gene TRBV28 combines with J gene TRBJ1-2; 8 bases match TRBD1. V shed 5 bases, J shed 4 bases, and the junction held 9 bases outside the gene matches. This CDR3 spans 15 amino acids. Germline CDR1 is MDHEN and CDR2 is SYDVKM. In DNA, the CDR3 is TGTGCCAGCAGTGGTAACAGGGGGGGAATCTATGGCTACACCTTC. Its translation: CASSGNRGGIYGYTF.

The CDR3 is CASTGGLNYGYTF. In nucleotides, the CDR3 is TGCGCCAGTACAGGGGGTTTAAACTATGGCTACACCTTC. This chain uses TRBV5-1 with TRBJ1-2, with 8 bases identical to TRBD1. The CDR3 runs to 13 residues. Germline V CDR1 and CDR2: SGHRS, YFSETQ. With V trimmed by 8 bases and J by 2 bases, 5 bases remained unmatched.

The chain couples TRBV29-1 to TRBJ2-6, with 9 bases that match TRBD2. The junction had 4 bases not matched to a gene; V was cut back by 4 bases and J by 0 bases. The germline V gene encodes CDR1 SQVTM and CDR2 ANQGSEA. CDR3 length equals 16 residues. DNA for the CDR3: TGCAGCGTTGTGGCTAGCGGGGACTCTGGGGCCAACGTCCTGACTTTC. Protein: CSVVASGDSGANVLTF.

The V gene is TRBV27, the J gene TRBJ1-1; D is ambiguous. Per the germline V gene, CDR1 is MNHEY and CDR2 is SMNVEV (reference sequence). V was pared by 3 bases and J by 0 bases, with 8 bases between. The CDR3 covers 14 residues. The CDR3 protein is CASSLNGVNTEAFF. The CDR3 nucleotides are TGTGCCAGCAGTTTGAACGGTGTGAACACTGAAGCTTTCTTT.

J is TRBJ2-7 and V is TRBV13; tentatively, D is TRBD2 (5 bases). Germline V lookup: CDR1 PRHDT, CDR2 FYEKMQ (reference sequence). This CDR3 has 13 residues. The ends were cut back, 3 bases at V and 6 bases at J, with 12 bases in the middle. DNA for the CDR3: TGTGCCAGCAGCTTCGGGAAAGGCGGCGAGCAGTACTTC. Translation: CASSFGKGGEQYF.

This clone was seen more than once but under ten times. The chain links TRBV11-1 to TRBJ1-1, with 8 bases identical to TRBD1. CDR1 is SGHAT and CDR2 is FQDESV in the germline V gene (reference sequence). This CDR3 region has 15 residues. The junction had 10 bases not matched to a gene; V was cut back by 5 bases and J by 5 bases. CDR3 in amino acids: CASSPGTGRGTEAFF. CDR3 DNA sequence: TGTGCCAGCAGCCCTGGGACAGGCCGGGGGACTGAAGCTTTCTTT. Full variable domain (outside the CDR3, taken from reference TRBV11-1 and TRBJ1-1): EAEVAQSPRYKITEKSQAVAFWCDPISGHATLYWYRQILGQGPELLVQFQDESVVDDSQLPKDRFSAERLKGVDSTLKIQPAELGDSAMYLCASSPGTGRGTEAFFGQGTRLTVV.

The V gene is TRBV5-5, the J gene TRBJ1-1; no firm D call. V was cut by 4 bases and J by 3 bases, with 7 bases left in between. CDR1 is SGHKS and CDR2 is YYEKEE in the germline V gene (reference sequence). There are 12 residues in the CDR3. The CDR3, as DNA: TGTGCCAGCAGCCCCGGGGACACTGAAGCTTTCTTT. Translated, it gives CASSPGDTEAFF.